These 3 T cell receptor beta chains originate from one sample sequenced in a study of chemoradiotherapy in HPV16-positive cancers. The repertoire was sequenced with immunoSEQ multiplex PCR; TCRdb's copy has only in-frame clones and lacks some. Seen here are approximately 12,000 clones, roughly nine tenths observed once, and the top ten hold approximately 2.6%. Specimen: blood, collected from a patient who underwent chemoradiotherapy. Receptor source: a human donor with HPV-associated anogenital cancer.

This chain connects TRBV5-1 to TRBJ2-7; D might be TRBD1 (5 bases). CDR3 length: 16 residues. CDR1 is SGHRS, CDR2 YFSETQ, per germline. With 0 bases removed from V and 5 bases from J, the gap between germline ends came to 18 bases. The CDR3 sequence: CASSLAANSGADEQYF. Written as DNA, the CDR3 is TGCGCCAGCAGCTTGGCCGCTAACAGTGGGGCCGACGAGCAGTACTTC.

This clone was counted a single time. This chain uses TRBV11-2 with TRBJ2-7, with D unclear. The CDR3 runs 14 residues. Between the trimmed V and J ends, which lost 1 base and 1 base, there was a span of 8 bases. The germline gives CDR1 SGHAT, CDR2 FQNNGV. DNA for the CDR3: TGTGCCAGCAGCTTAGTTCTGGGGTCCTACGAGCAGTACTTC. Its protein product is CASSLVLGSYEQYF. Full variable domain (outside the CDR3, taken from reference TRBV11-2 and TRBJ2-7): EAGVAQSPRYKIIEKRQSVAFWCNPISGHATLYWYQQILGQGPKLLIQFQNNGVVDDSQLPKDRFSAERLKGVDSTLKIQPAKLEDSAVYLCASSLVLGSYEQYFGPGTRLTVT.

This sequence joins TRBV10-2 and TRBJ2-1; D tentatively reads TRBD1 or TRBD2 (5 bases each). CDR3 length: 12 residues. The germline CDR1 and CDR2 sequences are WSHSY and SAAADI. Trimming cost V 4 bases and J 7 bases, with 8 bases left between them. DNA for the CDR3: TGCGCCAGCAGTGTATGGGGGAATGAGCAGTTCTTC. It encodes CASSVWGNEQFF.